This T cell receptor beta chain was profiled in a study of T cell responses to AZD1222 COVID-19 vaccine. As for this clone: Its matching antigen is unknown.

Per the germline V gene, CDR1 is LGHDT and CDR2 is YNNKEL (reference sequence). V was clipped by 0 bases and J by 7 bases, with 14 bases between them. The CDR3 has 15 residues. Sequencing was performed with immunoSEQ multiplex PCR; in TCRdb, only in-frame clones are kept and a portion is missing. The sample shows over 100,000 clones, about nine tenths of them seen only once. Study-wide points: Females made up more of the donors, who were largely white British, and clonal diversity may have come out too low. Repertoire sampling occurred only after the peak T cell response. As reported, nearly half of all spike-specific TCRs target variant regions that are unmutated.

The source of this sequence is an adult in good health. This chain connects TRBV3-1 (or the pseudogene TRBV3-2) to TRBJ2-3; no firm D call. The specimen was peripheral blood, collected on day 0 of AZD1222 vaccination. CDR3 in DNA: TGTGCCAGCAGCCAAGACTCGACCCCGCAGAATACGCAGTATTTT. Translation: CASSQDSTPQNTQYF.